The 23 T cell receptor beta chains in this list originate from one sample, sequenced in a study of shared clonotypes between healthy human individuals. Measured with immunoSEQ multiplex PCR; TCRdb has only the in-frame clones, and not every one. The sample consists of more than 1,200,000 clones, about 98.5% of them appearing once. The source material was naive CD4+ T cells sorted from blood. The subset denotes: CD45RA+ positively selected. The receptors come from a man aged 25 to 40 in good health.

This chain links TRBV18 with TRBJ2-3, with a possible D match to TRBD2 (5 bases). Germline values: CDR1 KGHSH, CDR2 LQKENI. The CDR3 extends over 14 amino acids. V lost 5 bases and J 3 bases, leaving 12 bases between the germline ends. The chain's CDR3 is CASSRARDTDTQYF. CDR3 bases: TGTGCCAGCTCAAGGGCCCGGGATACAGATACGCAGTATTTT.

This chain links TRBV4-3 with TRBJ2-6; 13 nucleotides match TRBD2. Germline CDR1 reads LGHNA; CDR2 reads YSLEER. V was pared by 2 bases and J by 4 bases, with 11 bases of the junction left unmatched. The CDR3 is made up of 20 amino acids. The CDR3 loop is CASSQLIAGTSGIGANVLTF. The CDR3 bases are TGCGCCAGCAGCCAACTTATCGCCGGGACTAGCGGGATCGGGGCCAACGTCCTGACTTTC.

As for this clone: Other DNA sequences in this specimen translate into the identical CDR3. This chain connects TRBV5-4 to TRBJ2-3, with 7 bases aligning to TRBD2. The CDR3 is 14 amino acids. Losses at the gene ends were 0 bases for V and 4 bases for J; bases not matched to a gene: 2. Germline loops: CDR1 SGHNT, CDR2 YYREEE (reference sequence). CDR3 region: CASSLATSPDTQYF. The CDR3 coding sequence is TGTGCCAGCAGCTTGGCGACTAGCCCAGATACGCAGTATTTT.

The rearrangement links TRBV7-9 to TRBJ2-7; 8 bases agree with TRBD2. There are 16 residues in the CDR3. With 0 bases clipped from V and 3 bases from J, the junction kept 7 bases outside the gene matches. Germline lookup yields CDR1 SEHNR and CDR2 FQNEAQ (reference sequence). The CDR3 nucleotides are TGTGCCAGCAGCTTAGCCCTTAGCGGGAAGGGCTACGAGCAGTACTTC. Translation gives CASSLALSGKGYEQYF.

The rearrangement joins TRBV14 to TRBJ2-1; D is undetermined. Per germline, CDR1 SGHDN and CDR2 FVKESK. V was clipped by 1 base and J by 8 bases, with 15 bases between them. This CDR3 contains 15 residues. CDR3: CASSQVGLVTDEQFF. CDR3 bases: TGTGCCAGCAGCCAAGTTGGGCTAGTCACGGATGAGCAGTTCTTC.

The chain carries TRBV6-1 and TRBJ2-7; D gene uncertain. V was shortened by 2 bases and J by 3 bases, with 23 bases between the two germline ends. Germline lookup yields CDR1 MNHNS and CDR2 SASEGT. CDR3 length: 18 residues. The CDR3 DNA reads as TGTGCCAGCAGTGAATTGGCCAGGCAACGGGTGGTCGGCTACGAGCAGTACTTC. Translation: CASSELARQRVVGYEQYF.

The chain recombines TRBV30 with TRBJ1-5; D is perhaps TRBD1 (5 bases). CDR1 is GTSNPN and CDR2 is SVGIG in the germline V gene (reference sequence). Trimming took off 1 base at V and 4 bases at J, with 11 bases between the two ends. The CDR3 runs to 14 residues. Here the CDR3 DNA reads TGTGCCTGGAGTGAGAGGGGACCAAATCAGCCCCAGCATTTT. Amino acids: CAWSERGPNQPQHF.

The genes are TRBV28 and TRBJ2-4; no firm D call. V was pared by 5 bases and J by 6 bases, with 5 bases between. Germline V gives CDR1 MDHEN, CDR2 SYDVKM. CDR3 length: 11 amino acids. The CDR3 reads CASSKRNIQYF. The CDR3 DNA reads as TGTGCCAGCAGTAAGAGAAACATTCAGTACTTC.

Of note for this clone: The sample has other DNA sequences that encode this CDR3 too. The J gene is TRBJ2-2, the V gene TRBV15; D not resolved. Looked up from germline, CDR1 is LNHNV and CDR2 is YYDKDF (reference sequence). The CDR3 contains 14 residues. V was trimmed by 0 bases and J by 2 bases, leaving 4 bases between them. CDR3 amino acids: CATSRDLNTGELFF. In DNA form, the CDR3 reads TGTGCCACCAGCAGAGACCTTAACACCGGGGAGCTGTTTTTT.

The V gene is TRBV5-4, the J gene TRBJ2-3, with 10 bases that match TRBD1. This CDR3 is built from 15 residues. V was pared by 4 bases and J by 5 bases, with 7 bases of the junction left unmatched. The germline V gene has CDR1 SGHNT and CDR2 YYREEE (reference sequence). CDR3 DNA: TGTGCCAGCAGCGCTACCGGGACAGGGGTAGATACGCAGTATTTT. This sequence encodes CASSATGTGVDTQYF.

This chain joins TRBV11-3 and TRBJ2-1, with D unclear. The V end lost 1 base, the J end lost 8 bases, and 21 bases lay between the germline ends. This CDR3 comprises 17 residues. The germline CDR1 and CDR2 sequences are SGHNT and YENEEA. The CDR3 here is CASSLGSSQANTHEQFF. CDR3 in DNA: TGTGCCAGCAGCTTAGGTAGTAGCCAGGCCAACACCCATGAGCAGTTCTTC.

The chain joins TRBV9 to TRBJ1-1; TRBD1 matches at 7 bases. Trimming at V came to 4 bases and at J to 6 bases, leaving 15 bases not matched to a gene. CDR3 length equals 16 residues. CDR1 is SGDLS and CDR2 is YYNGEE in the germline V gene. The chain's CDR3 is CASSTGGDRLKSEAFF. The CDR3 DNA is TGTGCCAGCAGCACAGGTGGGGACAGACTTAAATCTGAAGCTTTCTTT. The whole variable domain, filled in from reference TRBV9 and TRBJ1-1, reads DSGVTQTPKHLITATGQRVTLRCSPRSGDLSVYWYQQSLDQGLQFLIQYYNGEERAKGNILERFSAQQFPDLHSELNLSSLELGDSALYFCASSTGGDRLKSEAFFGQGTRLTVV.

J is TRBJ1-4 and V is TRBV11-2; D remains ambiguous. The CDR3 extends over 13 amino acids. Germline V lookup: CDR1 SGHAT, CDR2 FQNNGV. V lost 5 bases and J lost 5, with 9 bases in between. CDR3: CASSRNRNEKLFF. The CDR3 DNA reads TGTGCCAGCAGCCGCAACAGAAATGAAAAACTGTTTTTT.

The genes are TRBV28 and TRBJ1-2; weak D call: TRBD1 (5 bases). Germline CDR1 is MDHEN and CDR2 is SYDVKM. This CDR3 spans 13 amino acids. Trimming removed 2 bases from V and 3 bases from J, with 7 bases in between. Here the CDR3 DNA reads TGTGCCAGCAGTTTAGACAGCTACTATGGCTACACCTTC. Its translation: CASSLDSYYGYTF.

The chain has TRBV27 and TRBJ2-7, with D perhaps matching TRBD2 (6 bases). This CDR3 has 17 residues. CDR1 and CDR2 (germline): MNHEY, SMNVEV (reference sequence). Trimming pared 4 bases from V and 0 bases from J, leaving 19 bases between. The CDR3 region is CASSSTTNRGSSYEQYF. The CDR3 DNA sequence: TGTGCCAGCAGTTCTACGACAAATCGGGGGAGCTCCTACGAGCAGTACTTC.

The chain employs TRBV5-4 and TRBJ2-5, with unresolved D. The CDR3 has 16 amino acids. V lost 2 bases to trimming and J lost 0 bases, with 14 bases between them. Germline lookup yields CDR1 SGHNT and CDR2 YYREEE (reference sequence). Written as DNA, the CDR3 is TGTGCCAGCAGCTTCTTTTCCCTAACCCACCAAGAGACCCAGTACTTC. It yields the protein CASSFFSLTHQETQYF.

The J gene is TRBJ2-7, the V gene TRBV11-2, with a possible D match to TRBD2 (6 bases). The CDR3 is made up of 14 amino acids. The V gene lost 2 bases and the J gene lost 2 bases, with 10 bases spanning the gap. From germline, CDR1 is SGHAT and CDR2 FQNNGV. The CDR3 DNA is TGTGCCAGCAGCTTATATAGGACTACCTACGAGCAGTACTTC. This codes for CASSLYRTTYEQYF.

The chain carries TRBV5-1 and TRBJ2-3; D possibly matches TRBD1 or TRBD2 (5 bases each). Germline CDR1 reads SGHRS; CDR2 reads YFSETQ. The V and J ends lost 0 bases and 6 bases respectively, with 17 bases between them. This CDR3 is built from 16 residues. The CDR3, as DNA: TGCGCCAGCAGCTTGGGCTCTGGGACGGCGTGGGATACGCAGTATTTT. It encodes CASSLGSGTAWDTQYF.

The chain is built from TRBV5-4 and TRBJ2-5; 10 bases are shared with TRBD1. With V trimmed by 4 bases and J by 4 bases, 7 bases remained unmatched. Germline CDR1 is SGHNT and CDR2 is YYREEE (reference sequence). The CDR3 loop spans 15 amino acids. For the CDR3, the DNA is TGTGCCAGCAGCCGCCCGACAGGGGGCCCAGAGACCCAGTACTTC. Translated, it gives CASSRPTGGPETQYF.

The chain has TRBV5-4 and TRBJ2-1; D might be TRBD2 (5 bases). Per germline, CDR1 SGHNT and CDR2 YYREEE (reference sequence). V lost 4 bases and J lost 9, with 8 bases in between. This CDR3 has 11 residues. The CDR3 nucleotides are TGTGCCAGCAGCCGGGCGGGTGAGCAGTTCTTC. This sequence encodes CASSRAGEQFF.

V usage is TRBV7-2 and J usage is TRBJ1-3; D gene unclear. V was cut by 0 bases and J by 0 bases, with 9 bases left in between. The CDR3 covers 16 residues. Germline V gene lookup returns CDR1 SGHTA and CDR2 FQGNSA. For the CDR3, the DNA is TGTGCCAGCAGCTTAGCTGGCGTAGACTCTGGAAACACCATATATTTT. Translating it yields CASSLAGVDSGNTIYF.

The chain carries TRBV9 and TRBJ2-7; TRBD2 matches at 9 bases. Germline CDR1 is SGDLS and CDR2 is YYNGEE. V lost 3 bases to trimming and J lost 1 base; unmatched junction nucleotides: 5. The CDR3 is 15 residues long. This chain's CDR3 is CASSEGTSGSYEQYF. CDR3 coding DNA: TGTGCCAGCAGCGAAGGAACTAGCGGGTCCTACGAGCAGTACTTC.

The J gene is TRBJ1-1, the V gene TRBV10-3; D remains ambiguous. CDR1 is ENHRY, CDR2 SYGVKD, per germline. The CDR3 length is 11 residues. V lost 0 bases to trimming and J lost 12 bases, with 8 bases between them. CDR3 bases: TGTGCCATCAGTGAGTCGACCTTCTCTTTCTTT. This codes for CAISESTFSFF.